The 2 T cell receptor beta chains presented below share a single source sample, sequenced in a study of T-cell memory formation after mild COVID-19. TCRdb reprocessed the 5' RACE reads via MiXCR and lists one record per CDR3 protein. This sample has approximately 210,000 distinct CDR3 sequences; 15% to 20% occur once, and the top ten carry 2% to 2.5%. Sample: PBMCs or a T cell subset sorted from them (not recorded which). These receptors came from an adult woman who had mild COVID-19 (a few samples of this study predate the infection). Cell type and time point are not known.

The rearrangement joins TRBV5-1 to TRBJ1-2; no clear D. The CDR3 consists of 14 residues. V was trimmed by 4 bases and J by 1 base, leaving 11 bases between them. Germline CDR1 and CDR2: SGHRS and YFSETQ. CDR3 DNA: TGCGCCAGCAGCCCAAGTCGGGTTAACTATGGCTACACCTTC. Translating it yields CASSPSRVNYGYTF.

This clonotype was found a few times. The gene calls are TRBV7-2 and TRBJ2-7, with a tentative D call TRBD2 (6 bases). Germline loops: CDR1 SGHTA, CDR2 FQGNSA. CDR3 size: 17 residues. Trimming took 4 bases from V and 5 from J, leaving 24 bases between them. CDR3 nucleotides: TGTGCCAGCAGCTCCCACGGGGCAGGAGGGCCGGTCAACGAGCAGTACTTC. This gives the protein CASSSHGAGGPVNEQYF.